This T cell receptor (beta chain) appears in the sequencing data of a study of cytomegalovirus exposure and HLA in healthy donors. The study's findings and limits: Presence/absence analyses treated sequencing depth as roughly uniform across donors. What a later analysis showed was that several of the most significant clusters appeared linked to common viral pathogens.

This CDR3 is 16 amino acids long. Trimming removed 4 bases from V and 0 bases from J, with 14 bases in between. Germline V gene lookup returns CDR1 SGHNT and CDR2 YENEEA. For this clone: Its matching antigen is unknown.

Primers for the PCR totalled 60 Vbeta and 13 Jbeta. Clones were sequenced by immunoSEQ multiplex PCR, and TCRdb holds only the in-frame ones, with some missing. The profile shows approximately 70,000 clones, 74% of them singletons. The V call is TRBV11-3, the J call TRBJ2-3; a weak D match, TRBD2 (6 bases). Sequencing input: PBMCs. The TCR originated in a human donor in good health. The CDR3 loop reads CASSYRDSSSTDTQYF. The DNA of the CDR3 is TGTGCCAGCAGCTACCGGGACTCCAGTAGCACAGATACGCAGTATTTT. Full variable domain (remainder filled in from reference TRBV11-3 and TRBJ2-3): EAGVVQSPRYKIIEKKQPVAFWCNPISGHNTLYWYLQNLGQGPELLIRYENEEAVDDSQLPKDRFSAERLKGVDSTLKIQPAELGDSAVYLCASSYRDSSSTDTQYFGPGTRLTVL.